The following is a T cell receptor beta chain sequence with its context. The antigen remains unidentified. Looked up from germline, CDR1 is SGHRS and CDR2 is YFSETQ. The CDR3 is 14 amino acids. V trimming: 4 bases; J trimming: 8 bases; junction bases outside the gene matches: 6. The data were taken from a study of cytomegalovirus exposure and HLA in healthy donors. Broader study findings: Presence/absence analyses assumed roughly uniform sequencing depth across donors. CMV serostatus stood as the only immune exposure information on hand. Reported results showed that the classifier diagnosed cytomegalovirus status with high specificity and sensitivity.

PCR was performed using 60 Vbeta and 13 Jbeta primers. Clones were read by immunoSEQ multiplex PCR, and TCRdb kept only the in-frame ones, dropping some. The sample carries 150,000 to 200,000 clones, roughly 80% recorded once. Sequenced material: PBMCs. The gene calls are TRBV5-1 and TRBJ1-4, with 9 bases lining up with TRBD1. The source of this sequence is a woman younger than 35 in good health and CMV-seronegative. CDR3 loop: CASSAGQGAEKLFF. CDR3 DNA sequence: TGCGCCAGCAGCGCGGGACAGGGTGCCGAAAAACTGTTTTTT.